This T cell receptor (beta chain) was retrieved from a study of T cell responses to AZD1222 COVID-19 vaccine. There are 13 residues in the CDR3. Trimming cost V 4 bases and J 0 bases, with 5 bases left between them. Looked up from germline, CDR1 is SGHRS and CDR2 is YFSETQ. Study-wide findings and caveats: Two AZD1222 doses significantly raised spike-specific TCR breadth and depth over controls. Among the donors, most were white British and more were female, and clonal diversity was possibly underestimated. None of the repertoires were sampled until the peak T cell response had passed. Baseline seropositives among AZD1222 recipients totaled only five to seven.

Clones were read by immunoSEQ multiplex PCR, and TCRdb kept only the in-frame ones, dropping some. This table has around 190,000 clones, roughly nine tenths appearing once. This clone was recorded once. Its cognate antigen is unknown. This receptor was identified in an adult who received the AZD1222 COVID-19 vaccine. The gene calls are TRBV5-1 and TRBJ2-4; D ambiguous. The source material was peripheral blood, sampled 28 days after the second AZD1222 dose. Here the CDR3 DNA reads TGCGCCAGCAGCGGCTTAGCCAAAAACATTCAGTACTTC. This translates into CASSGLAKNIQYF. Complete variable domain (other parts from reference TRBV5-1 and TRBJ2-4): KAGVTQTPRYLIKTRGQQVTLSCSPISGHRSVSWYQQTPGQGLQFLFEYFSETQRNKGNFPGRFSGRQFSNSRSEMNVSTLELGDSALYLCASSGLAKNIQYFGAGTRLSVL.